This entry lists 13 T cell receptor beta chains sequenced from one sample in a study of cytomegalovirus exposure and HLA in healthy donors. The PCR had 60 Vbeta and 13 Jbeta primers. Here immunoSEQ multiplex PCR was the method, and the copy in TCRdb shows in-frame clones only, minus some. The table has about 95,000 clones, 81% seen once; the top ten hold about 4.4%. Input material: PBMCs. These TCRs come from a woman in her sixties or seventies in good health and CMV-seropositive.

This chain uses TRBV10-3 with TRBJ2-2; 9 bases line up with TRBD1. Per the germline V gene, CDR1 is ENHRY and CDR2 is SYGVKD. This CDR3 spans 15 amino acids. V lost 6 bases, J lost 2 bases, and 4 bases stayed unmatched. The CDR3 nucleotides read TGTGCCATCAGGGGGGACAGGGAAAACACCGGGGAGCTGTTTTTT. As protein: CAIRGDRENTGELFF.

The table lists this clone with a count of one. This rearrangement joins TRBV2 to TRBJ1-5; TRBD1 is a possible D gene (6 bases). Looked up from germline, CDR1 is SNHLY and CDR2 is FYNNEI. This CDR3 contains 14 residues. V was pared by 6 bases and J by 6 bases, with 15 bases between. The CDR3 loop reads CASRLTGLGQPQHF. The DNA for the CDR3 is TGTGCCAGCAGATTAACAGGGCTGGGTCAGCCCCAGCATTTT.

The V gene is TRBV29-1, the J gene TRBJ1-2, with a tentative D call TRBD1 (5 bases). CDR3 length: 10 residues. Germline loops: CDR1 SQVTM, CDR2 ANQGSEA. The V end lost 5 bases, the J end lost 8 bases, and 9 bases lay between the germline ends. The CDR3 region has the DNA TGCAGCGTTTCAGGGAACGGCTACACCTTC. It translates to CSVSGNGYTF.

The chain links TRBV19 to TRBJ2-7, with D unclear. Germline CDR1 LNHDA, CDR2 SQIVND (reference sequence). The CDR3 loop spans 14 amino acids. V was shortened by 0 bases and J by 4 bases, with 10 bases between the two germline ends. The CDR3 bases are TGTGCCAGTAGTATAGATCCGGGTCCATACGAGCAGTACTTC. Protein: CASSIDPGPYEQYF.

CDR3 region: CASSLALAQETQYF. Written as DNA, the CDR3 is TGTGCCAGCAGCTTGGCGCTAGCCCAAGAGACCCAGTACTTC. The V gene is TRBV5-4, the J gene TRBJ2-5, with D tentatively TRBD2 (5 bases). From germline, CDR1 is SGHNT and CDR2 YYREEE (reference sequence). Trimming removed 0 bases from V and 1 base from J, with 7 bases in between. The CDR3 is 14 residues long.

The chain uses TRBV10-1 and TRBJ2-3, with 7 bases aligning to TRBD2. The CDR3 length is 15 residues. Germline lookup yields CDR1 WNHNN and CDR2 SYGVQD (reference sequence). J lost 0 bases, V lost 4 bases, and 4 bases had no gene match. For the CDR3, the DNA is TGCGCCAGCAGTGTTGGCGGGAGTAGCACAGATACGCAGTATTTT. Its protein is CASSVGGSSTDTQYF.

The chain carries TRBV19 and TRBJ2-4; perhaps TRBD1 as D (6 bases). The germline CDR1 and CDR2 sequences are LNHDA and SQIVND (reference sequence). CDR3 length equals 15 residues. With 1 base removed from V and 7 bases from J, the gap between germline ends came to 14 bases. The CDR3 DNA reads TGTGCCAGTAGTATAGCCACTCCGGGACACAACATTCAGTACTTC. Protein product: CASSIATPGHNIQYF.

This rearrangement joins TRBV27 to TRBJ2-3; 7 bases map to TRBD2. The J segment lost 0 bases and the V segment lost 1 base, leaving 7 bases of the junction unmatched. Germline V gene sequence: CDR1 MNHEY, CDR2 SMNVEV (reference sequence). The CDR3 length is 17 residues. The CDR3 bases are TGTGCCAGCAGTTTATATTCGGCGGGAGTTAGCACAGATACGCAGTATTTT. Its protein is CASSLYSAGVSTDTQYF.

This sequence joins TRBV6-6 and TRBJ2-5, with D possibly being TRBD2 (7 bases). The V gene's germline CDR1 is MNHNY and CDR2 SVGAGI (reference sequence). The CDR3 spans 14 residues. Trimming took 7 bases from V and 1 from J, leaving 13 bases between them. CDR3 in DNA: TGTGCCAGCAAAGGGGGGGGACGCCAAGAGACCCAGTACTTC. This sequence encodes CASKGGGRQETQYF.

The J gene is TRBJ2-1, the V gene TRBV4-1; 8 nucleotides match TRBD1. The CDR3 consists of 15 residues. Germline V lookup: CDR1 MGHRA, CDR2 YSYEKL. With 1 base clipped from V and 5 bases from J, the junction kept 4 bases outside the gene matches. The CDR3 sequence is CASSQAQGGNNEQFF. Written as DNA, the CDR3 is TGCGCCAGCAGCCAAGCACAGGGGGGAAACAATGAGCAGTTCTTC.

The chain joins TRBV7-2 to TRBJ2-7; the match to TRBD1 covers 9 bases. The CDR3 spans 18 residues. With 5 bases clipped from V and 3 bases from J, the junction kept 17 bases outside the gene matches. The germline gives CDR1 SGHTA, CDR2 FQGNSA. The CDR3 DNA is TGTGCCAGCAGCAGTCCCCTTCCCCGGGACAGGGAATTCTACGAGCAGTACTTC. Its protein is CASSSPLPRDREFYEQYF.

In this sample, this clone turned up a few times. This rearrangement joins TRBV5-1 to TRBJ1-1; 10 positions agree with TRBD1. V was pared by 7 bases and J by 0 bases, with 9 bases of the junction left unmatched. Germline V gives CDR1 SGHRS, CDR2 YFSETQ. CDR3 size: 16 residues. The DNA for the CDR3 is TGCGCCAGCTCCCGACAGGGGGCAGGGATGAACACTGAAGCTTTCTTT. This gives the protein CASSRQGAGMNTEAFF.

The chain is built from TRBV7-9 and TRBJ1-3, with D perhaps TRBD1 (6 bases). V was clipped by 5 bases and J by 4 bases, with 9 bases between them. This CDR3 region has 13 residues. Looked up from germline, CDR1 is SEHNR and CDR2 is FQNEAQ (reference sequence). This chain's CDR3 is CASSPGAGNTIYF. As DNA, the CDR3 is TGTGCCAGCAGCCCAGGGGCAGGAAACACCATATATTTT.